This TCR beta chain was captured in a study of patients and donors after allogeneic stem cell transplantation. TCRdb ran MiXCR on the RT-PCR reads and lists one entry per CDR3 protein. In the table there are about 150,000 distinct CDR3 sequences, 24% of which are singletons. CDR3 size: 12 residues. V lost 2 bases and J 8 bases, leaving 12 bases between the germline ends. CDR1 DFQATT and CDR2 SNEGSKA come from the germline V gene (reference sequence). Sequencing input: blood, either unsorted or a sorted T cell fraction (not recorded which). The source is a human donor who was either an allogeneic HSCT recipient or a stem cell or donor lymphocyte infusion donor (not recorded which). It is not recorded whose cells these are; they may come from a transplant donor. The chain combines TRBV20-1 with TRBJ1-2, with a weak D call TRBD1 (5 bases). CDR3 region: CSARTTGGGYTF. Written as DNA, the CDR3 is TGCAGTGCTAGAACAACCGGGGGAGGCTACACCTTC.